The rows below give T cell receptor beta chains drawn from one sample of a study of T cell responses to AZD1222 COVID-19 vaccine. Data came from immunoSEQ multiplex PCR; TCRdb stores just in-frame clones and leaves some out. This sample has 95,000 to 150,000 clones, with approximately 90% found just once. Sequencing was performed on peripheral blood, taken on day 0 of AZD1222 vaccination. Receptors originate from an adult in good health. Each CDR3 is given with its conserved first and last residue. The D gene is left open where the match is weak. Clone size is given for some rows only: seen once, a few or many times, or a class if the clone is expanded.

v_call: TRBV18
j_call: TRBJ1-1
clone_size: .
cdr3_length: 16
d_call: .
cdr3_aa: CASSPEIRRLRTEAFF
cdr3_nt: TGTGCCAGCTCTCCAGAAATCCGGAGACTGAGGACTGAAGCTTTCTTT

v_call: TRBV20-1
j_call: TRBJ1-2
clone_size: .
cdr3_length: 10
d_call: .
cdr3_aa: CSARMGGYTF
cdr3_nt: TGCAGTGCTAGGATGGGGGGCTACACCTTC

v_call: TRBV5-5
j_call: TRBJ2-3
clone_size: .
cdr3_length: 16
d_call: TRBD2
cdr3_aa: CASTPGTSGGIDTQYF
cdr3_nt: TGTGCCAGCACCCCCGGGACTAGCGGGGGAATCGATACGCAGTATTTT

v_call: TRBV19
j_call: TRBJ2-3
clone_size: .
cdr3_length: 13
d_call: .
cdr3_aa: CASAPDFTDTQYF
cdr3_nt: TGTGCCAGCGCTCCGGACTTCACAGATACGCAGTATTTT

v_call: TRBV7-9
j_call: TRBJ1-1
clone_size: few
cdr3_length: 12
d_call: .
cdr3_aa: CASSLTNTEAFF
cdr3_nt: TGTGCCAGCAGCCTAACAAACACTGAAGCTTTCTTT

v_call: TRBV2
j_call: TRBJ1-2
clone_size: .
cdr3_length: 13
d_call: .
cdr3_aa: CASRGARDYGYTF
cdr3_nt: TGTGCCAGCAGAGGGGCCAGGGACTATGGCTACACCTTC

v_call: TRBV25-1
j_call: TRBJ1-3
clone_size: .
cdr3_length: 15
d_call: .
cdr3_aa: CASSDLKGSGNTIYF
cdr3_nt: TGTGCCAGCAGTGATCTTAAGGGCTCTGGAAACACCATATATTTT

v_call: TRBV30
j_call: TRBJ1-1
clone_size: .
cdr3_length: 15
d_call: TRBD1
cdr3_aa: CAWTFRDRGDTEAFF
cdr3_nt: TGTGCCTGGACTTTCCGGGACAGGGGGGACACTGAAGCTTTCTTT

v_call: TRBV11-2
j_call: TRBJ1-1
clone_size: .
cdr3_length: 12
d_call: TRBD1
cdr3_aa: CASRRTGTEAFF
cdr3_nt: TGTGCCAGCAGACGGACAGGCACTGAAGCTTTCTTT

v_call: TRBV19
j_call: TRBJ2-1
clone_size: .
cdr3_length: 14
d_call: TRBD1
cdr3_aa: CASSVDRGWYEQFF
cdr3_nt: TGTGCCAGTAGTGTGGACAGGGGGTGGTATGAGCAGTTCTTC

v_call: TRBV6-1
j_call: TRBJ2-3
clone_size: .
cdr3_length: 16
d_call: TRBD1
cdr3_aa: CASSEKAGGAGNTQYF
cdr3_nt: TGTGCCAGCAGCGAAAAGGCAGGGGGCGCGGGGAATACGCAGTATTTT

v_call: TRBV15
j_call: TRBJ2-5
clone_size: .
cdr3_length: 16
d_call: TRBD1
cdr3_aa: CATSRKLGQGGETQYF
cdr3_nt: TGTGCCACCAGCAGAAAGTTAGGACAGGGGGGCGAGACCCAGTACTTC

v_call: TRBV30
j_call: TRBJ1-2
clone_size: .
cdr3_length: 16
d_call: .
cdr3_aa: CAWRTPPFGGIYGYTF
cdr3_nt: TGTGCCTGGAGGACCCCGCCGTTTGGGGGGATCTATGGCTACACCTTC

v_call: TRBV2
j_call: TRBJ1-1
clone_size: .
cdr3_length: 13
d_call: TRBD1
cdr3_aa: CASSGDRGTEAFF
cdr3_nt: TGTGCCAGCAGTGGGGACAGGGGTACTGAAGCTTTCTTT

v_call: TRBV7-9
j_call: TRBJ1-4
clone_size: .
cdr3_length: 15
d_call: .
cdr3_aa: CASSYKGATNEKLFF
cdr3_nt: TGTGCCAGCAGCTACAAGGGGGCAACTAATGAAAAACTGTTTTTT

v_call: TRBV30
j_call: TRBJ1-4
clone_size: .
cdr3_length: 14
d_call: .
cdr3_aa: CAWRAGPHDEKLFF
cdr3_nt: TGTGCCTGGAGAGCAGGGCCCCACGACGAAAAACTGTTTTTT

v_call: TRBV5-4
j_call: TRBJ2-7
clone_size: .
cdr3_length: 15
d_call: TRBD2
cdr3_aa: CASSLGPGLAREQYF
cdr3_nt: TGTGCCAGCAGCTTGGGCCCGGGACTAGCGCGCGAGCAGTACTTC

v_call: TRBV5-1
j_call: TRBJ1-5
clone_size: .
cdr3_length: 15
d_call: TRBD1
cdr3_aa: CASSPGDRGNQPQHF
cdr3_nt: TGCGCCAGCAGCCCCGGGGACAGGGGTAATCAGCCCCAGCATTTT

v_call: TRBV5-6
j_call: TRBJ2-1
clone_size: .
cdr3_length: 16
d_call: TRBD2
cdr3_aa: CASSLTAGGPIGEQFF
cdr3_nt: TGTGCCAGCAGCTTGACGGCGGGAGGGCCGATAGGTGAGCAGTTCTTC

v_call: TRBV6-5
j_call: TRBJ1-5
clone_size: .
cdr3_length: 14
d_call: .
cdr3_aa: CASKLTVSNQPQHF
cdr3_nt: TGTGCCAGCAAATTGACGGTTAGCAATCAGCCCCAGCATTTT

v_call: TRBV4-1
j_call: TRBJ2-1
clone_size: .
cdr3_length: 17
d_call: TRBD2
cdr3_aa: CASSQDLGGGANNEQFF
cdr3_nt: TGCGCCAGCAGCCAAGATCTGGGCGGGGGGGCGAACAATGAGCAGTTCTTC

v_call: TRBV19
j_call: TRBJ1-2
clone_size: .
cdr3_length: 15
d_call: .
cdr3_aa: CASSGDRKANYGYTF
cdr3_nt: TGTGCCAGTAGTGGTGACAGGAAAGCTAACTATGGCTACACCTTC

v_call: TRBV19
j_call: TRBJ1-1
clone_size: .
cdr3_length: 15
d_call: .
cdr3_aa: CASSMGQPGRTEAFF
cdr3_nt: TGTGCCAGTAGTATGGGACAACCCGGACGGACTGAAGCTTTCTTT

v_call: TRBV5-5
j_call: TRBJ1-3
clone_size: .
cdr3_length: 16
d_call: .
cdr3_aa: CASSLEEGRVGNTIYF
cdr3_nt: TGTGCCAGCAGCCTCGAGGAGGGGCGAGTTGGAAACACCATATATTTT

v_call: TRBV12-3/TRBV12-4
j_call: TRBJ1-4
clone_size: .
cdr3_length: 13
d_call: .
cdr3_aa: CASSFRVLGKLFF
cdr3_nt: TGTGCCAGCAGTTTCAGGGTCCTGGGGAAACTGTTTTTT

v_call: TRBV7-3
j_call: TRBJ1-6
clone_size: .
cdr3_length: 15
d_call: .
cdr3_aa: CASSLRQGFGSPLHF
cdr3_nt: TGTGCCAGCAGCTTACGGCAGGGCTTTGGTTCACCCCTCCACTTT

v_call: TRBV7-6
j_call: TRBJ1-2
clone_size: .
cdr3_length: 11
d_call: .
cdr3_aa: CASSLKASYTF
cdr3_nt: TGTGCCAGCAGCTTAAAGGCGAGCTACACCTTC

v_call: TRBV3-1/TRBV3-2
j_call: TRBJ2-5
clone_size: .
cdr3_length: 15
d_call: .
cdr3_aa: CASSQAGLAQETQYF
cdr3_nt: TGTGCCAGCAGCCAAGCGGGTCTGGCTCAAGAGACCCAGTACTTC

v_call: TRBV19
j_call: TRBJ1-1
clone_size: few
cdr3_length: 13
d_call: .
cdr3_aa: CASSIGWDFEAFF
cdr3_nt: TGTGCCAGTAGTATAGGGTGGGACTTCGAAGCTTTCTTT

v_call: TRBV19
j_call: TRBJ1-1
clone_size: .
cdr3_length: 15
d_call: .
cdr3_aa: CASSIPGSMNTEAFF
cdr3_nt: TGTGCCAGTAGTATCCCCGGGTCCATGAACACTGAAGCTTTCTTT

v_call: TRBV30
j_call: TRBJ2-1
clone_size: .
cdr3_length: 15
d_call: TRBD1
cdr3_aa: CAWSVGTGVAYEQFF
cdr3_nt: TGTGCCTGGAGTGTAGGGACAGGGGTAGCGTATGAGCAGTTCTTC

v_call: TRBV6-1
j_call: TRBJ2-3
clone_size: .
cdr3_length: 16
d_call: TRBD1
cdr3_aa: CASSEAGGQGTDTQYF
cdr3_nt: TGTGCCAGCAGTGAAGCGGGGGGACAGGGCACAGATACGCAGTATTTT

v_call: TRBV9
j_call: TRBJ2-2
clone_size: .
cdr3_length: 16
d_call: .
cdr3_aa: CASSVAGGTPTGELFF
cdr3_nt: TGTGCCAGCAGCGTAGCTGGGGGGACTCCCACCGGGGAGCTGTTTTTT

v_call: TRBV5-1
j_call: TRBJ1-2
clone_size: .
cdr3_length: 14
d_call: .
cdr3_aa: CASSLEGLNYGYTF
cdr3_nt: TGCGCCAGCAGCTTGGAAGGATTAAACTATGGCTACACCTTC

v_call: TRBV18
j_call: TRBJ2-7
clone_size: once
cdr3_length: 14
d_call: .
cdr3_aa: CASSPGVGSYEQYF
cdr3_nt: TGTGCCAGCTCACCAGGGGTGGGGTCATACGAGCAGTACTTC

v_call: TRBV4-1
j_call: TRBJ2-1
clone_size: .
cdr3_length: 17
d_call: TRBD1
cdr3_aa: CASSQTETGAINNEQFF
cdr3_nt: TGCGCCAGCAGCCAGACGGAAACAGGGGCGATCAACAATGAGCAGTTCTTC

v_call: TRBV14
j_call: TRBJ2-5
clone_size: .
cdr3_length: 16
d_call: .
cdr3_aa: CASSRLGGWGQETQYF
cdr3_nt: TGTGCCAGCAGCCGACTTGGGGGTTGGGGGCAAGAGACCCAGTACTTC

v_call: TRBV7-6
j_call: TRBJ2-3
clone_size: .
cdr3_length: 16
d_call: TRBD2
cdr3_aa: CASSYSGGAGTDTQYF
cdr3_nt: TGTGCCAGCAGCTATAGCGGGGGGGCCGGCACAGATACGCAGTATTTT

v_call: TRBV19
j_call: TRBJ1-6
clone_size: .
cdr3_length: 13
d_call: TRBD1
cdr3_aa: CASAGQNNSPLHF
cdr3_nt: TGTGCCAGTGCGGGACAGAATAATTCACCCCTCCACTTT

v_call: TRBV24-1
j_call: TRBJ2-1
clone_size: .
cdr3_length: 13
d_call: .
cdr3_aa: CATSGSESDEQFF
cdr3_nt: TGTGCCACCAGTGGGTCAGAGTCAGATGAGCAGTTCTTC

v_call: TRBV7-2
j_call: TRBJ1-2
clone_size: .
cdr3_length: 11
d_call: .
cdr3_aa: CASSLGPPASF
cdr3_nt: TGTGCCAGCAGCTTAGGTCCCCCGGCCAGCTTC

v_call: TRBV7-3
j_call: TRBJ1-4
clone_size: .
cdr3_length: 14
d_call: .
cdr3_aa: CASSPGPQNEKLFF
cdr3_nt: TGTGCCAGCAGCCCCGGACCGCAGAATGAAAAACTGTTTTTT

v_call: TRBV12-5
j_call: TRBJ1-4
clone_size: .
cdr3_length: 13
d_call: .
cdr3_aa: CASGALTGEKLFF
cdr3_nt: TGTGCTAGTGGTGCCCTGACAGGCGAAAAACTGTTTTTT

v_call: TRBV2
j_call: TRBJ1-4
clone_size: .
cdr3_length: 13
d_call: TRBD1
cdr3_aa: CASGGTAFEKLFF
cdr3_nt: TGTGCCAGCGGTGGGACAGCTTTTGAAAAACTGTTTTTT

v_call: TRBV15
j_call: TRBJ2-7
clone_size: .
cdr3_length: 14
d_call: .
cdr3_aa: CATSRDPLNYEQYF
cdr3_nt: TGTGCCACCAGCAGAGATCCGCTGAACTACGAGCAGTACTTC

v_call: TRBV9
j_call: TRBJ1-4
clone_size: once
cdr3_length: 15
d_call: .
cdr3_aa: CASSPRAARAEKLFF
cdr3_nt: TGTGCCAGCAGCCCCAGGGCAGCCCGGGCTGAAAAACTGTTTTTT

v_call: TRBV30
j_call: TRBJ1-2
clone_size: .
cdr3_length: 14
d_call: TRBD1
cdr3_aa: CAWISQGNHYGYTF
cdr3_nt: TGTGCCTGGATTTCACAGGGGAATCACTATGGCTACACCTTC

v_call: TRBV5-1
j_call: TRBJ1-1
clone_size: .
cdr3_length: 14
d_call: .
cdr3_aa: CASSLEAENTEAFF
cdr3_nt: TGCGCCAGCAGCTTGGAAGCAGAGAACACTGAAGCTTTCTTT

v_call: TRBV19
j_call: TRBJ1-4
clone_size: .
cdr3_length: 16
d_call: .
cdr3_aa: CASSISAGDFNEKLFF
cdr3_nt: TGTGCCAGTAGTATCTCGGCCGGCGATTTTAATGAAAAACTGTTTTTT

v_call: TRBV19
j_call: TRBJ2-3
clone_size: .
cdr3_length: 17
d_call: .
cdr3_aa: CASSILGPTTPADTQYF
cdr3_nt: TGTGCCAGTAGTATTTTGGGACCGACGACCCCCGCAGATACGCAGTATTTT

v_call: TRBV5-4
j_call: TRBJ2-7
clone_size: .
cdr3_length: 14
d_call: .
cdr3_aa: CASSSLGLGYEQYF
cdr3_nt: TGTGCCAGCAGCTCACTGGGACTTGGGTACGAGCAGTACTTC

v_call: TRBV7-9
j_call: TRBJ1-5
clone_size: .
cdr3_length: 15
d_call: .
cdr3_aa: CASSLDGGSNQPQHF
cdr3_nt: TGTGCCAGCAGCCTAGACGGGGGGAGCAATCAGCCCCAGCATTTT

v_call: TRBV30
j_call: TRBJ1-1
clone_size: once
cdr3_length: 12
d_call: .
cdr3_aa: CALGGEDTEAFF
cdr3_nt: TGTGCCTTAGGGGGAGAGGACACTGAAGCTTTCTTT

v_call: TRBV4-1
j_call: TRBJ1-2
clone_size: .
cdr3_length: 15
d_call: .
cdr3_aa: CASSQGAGANYGYTF
cdr3_nt: TGCGCCAGCAGCCAAGGGGCTGGAGCTAACTATGGCTACACCTTC